This is a list of T cell receptor beta chains from one sample in a study of identical twins. Each CDR3 protein is one row after TCRdb ran MiXCR on the 5' RACE reads. The table lists 450,000 or so distinct CDR3 sequences, 20% to 25% of them singletons. These data were also filed under a second study, of T cells expressing NK-cell markers.

Sequencing was done on a sample of CD4+ T cells sorted from blood. The receptors originated from a woman aged 18-29 years in good health. The CDR3 runs from the conserved cysteine through the conserved F or W. D genes are given only for firm matches. The size field is filled for only some rows; it gives once, few, many or a size class.

>-|-|TRBJ2-2|TRBV7-2
TGTGCCAGCAGCTTACGTTCCGGGACACCGAACACCGGGGAGCTGTTTTTT
CASSLRSGTPNTGELFF
>TRBD2|-|TRBJ2-7|TRBV7-2
TGTGCCAGCAGCTATAGCGGGAGGGGATTATCGCGGGAGCAGTACTTC
CASSYSGRGLSREQYF
>TRBD1|-|TRBJ1-5|TRBV6-1
TGTGCCAGCAGCAAAAGACAGGGCCCCTGGGATCAGCCCCAGCATTTT
CASSKRQGPWDQPQHF
>TRBD2|few|TRBJ2-1|TRBV7-2
TGTGCCAGCAGCACGGGACTAGCGGGAACCCTAAAGCAGTTCTTC
CASSTGLAGTLKQFF
>TRBD1|few|TRBJ2-2|TRBV2
TGTGCCAGCGGCGGGACAGGGAACCCCGGGGAGCTGTTTTTT
CASGGTGNPGELFF
>TRBD2|few|TRBJ2-1|TRBV7-2
TGTGCCAGCAGCTTATATTATTCGGGAGGCAATGAGCAGTTCTTC
CASSLYYSGGNEQFF
>TRBD1|-|TRBJ2-3|TRBV10-2
TGCGCCAGCAGTGCTCCCTCCGGACAGGGAGATCGCCCAGATACGCAGTATTTT
CASSAPSGQGDRPDTQYF
>-|-|TRBJ2-2|TRBV7-8
TGTGCCAGCAGCCCGGACGGTCCCGGGGAGCTGTTTTTT
CASSPDGPGELFF
>TRBD2|-|TRBJ2-4|TRBV7-1
TGTGCCAGCAGCTCAGCCTTGGGGCTAGCGGGAGGGCTTGGGGGAGCCAAAAACATTCAGTACTTC
CASSSALGLAGGLGGAKNIQYF
>-|few|TRBJ2-2|TRBV7-2
TGTGCCAGCAGCTTCGGCGTAGACACCGGGGAGCTGTTTTTT
CASSFGVDTGELFF
>TRBD2|-|TRBJ2-4|TRBV7-8
TGTGCCAGCAGCCAAACAGCGGGAGGGCTAGCCAAAAACATTCAGTACTTC
CASSQTAGGLAKNIQYF
>-|-|TRBJ2-7|TRBV5-5
TGTGCCAGGGGCTCCGGAGGGGCCTACGAGCAGTACTTC
CARGSGGAYEQYF
>-|-|TRBJ1-5|TRBV10-3
TGTGCCATCAGCCGCTCAGGTAGCAATCAGCCCCAGCATTTT
CAISRSGSNQPQHF
>TRBD1|-|TRBJ2-1|TRBV10-3
TGTGCCATCTCCGGGACAGGGGGGACCTACAATGAGCAGTTCTTC
CAISGTGGTYNEQFF
>-|-|TRBJ2-5|TRBV12-3/TRBV12-4
TGTGCCAGCAGTTTAAGTCGTGGATGGGAGACCCAGTACTTC
CASSLSRGWETQYF
>TRBD1|few|TRBJ2-1|TRBV29-1
TGCAGCGTTGAAAAGGACAGGGCAAATGAGCAGTTCTTC
CSVEKDRANEQFF
>TRBD2|-|TRBJ2-1|TRBV4-1
TGCGCCAGCAGCTTACCCTTAGCGGGGGGGCCCAATGAGCAGTTCTTC
CASSLPLAGGPNEQFF
>-|few|TRBJ2-1|TRBV20-1
TGCAGTGCTATTCGTGGGAGTGAGCAGTTCTTC
CSAIRGSEQFF
>-|few|TRBJ2-3|TRBV29-1
TGCAGCGTTGATGGGCTTTCCACAGATACGCAGTATTTT
CSVDGLSTDTQYF
>-|once|TRBJ2-1|TRBV11-2
TGTGCCAGCAGCTTACCTCCTGGCCTGGTCGGTGAGCAGTTCTTC
CASSLPPGLVGEQFF
>-|-|TRBJ1-6|TRBV24-1
TGTGCCACCAGTGATCCCCGGTCCCCAGACAGTTCACCCCTCCACTTT
CATSDPRSPDSSPLHF
>TRBD1|few|TRBJ2-5|TRBV6-1
TGTGCCAGCAACCCTCCGGGACAGCAAGAGACCCAGTACTTC
CASNPPGQQETQYF
>-|few|TRBJ2-3|TRBV10-3
TGTGCCATCAACCTCCCGGGGAGAGGAGATACGCAGTATTTT
CAINLPGRGDTQYF
>-|few|TRBJ2-1|TRBV18
TGTGCCAGCTCACTTCAGGATGGGTCCTACAATGAGCAGTTCTTC
CASSLQDGSYNEQFF
>TRBD1|few|TRBJ2-1|TRBV10-3
TGTGCCATCAGTTCCACAGGGGGCCATGAGCAGTTCTTC
CAISSTGGHEQFF
>-|-|TRBJ2-5|TRBV10-3
TGTGCCACTCTCCAGGACCTCAAACAGTCCCAGTACTTC
CATLQDLKQSQYF
>TRBD1|few|TRBJ1-1|TRBV2
TGTGCCAGCAGTCCTCAGGGGGGGCTTACTGAAGCTTTCTTT
CASSPQGGLTEAFF
>-|-|TRBJ2-3|TRBV3-1
TGTGCCAGCAATACGTGGGGTAAAGATACGCAGTATTTT
CASNTWGKDTQYF
>-|-|TRBJ2-2|TRBV25-1
TGTGCCAGCAGTTCGGGAAGCGGCACCGGGGAGCTGTTTTTT
CASSSGSGTGELFF
>-|once|TRBJ2-2|TRBV30
TGTGCCTGGAGTGTACTCTCGGGGGCCGGGGAGCTGTTTTTT
CAWSVLSGAGELFF
>-|-|TRBJ2-3|TRBV6-5
TGTGCCAGCAGTTACTCCATGACTAGCACAGATACGCAGTATTTT
CASSYSMTSTDTQYF
>TRBD1|-|TRBJ2-1|TRBV4-1
TGCGCCAGCAGCCAATACACAGGGGGCTTAAATGAGCAGTTCTTC
CASSQYTGGLNEQFF
>TRBD1|few|TRBJ1-1|TRBV24-1
TGTGCCACCAGTGATTCGAGGACAGGGGGCACTGAAGCTTTCTTT
CATSDSRTGGTEAFF
>TRBD1|-|TRBJ2-7|TRBV3-1
TGTGCCAGCAGCCTCTGGGGACAGGGAATCTACGAGCAGTACTTC
CASSLWGQGIYEQYF
>-|-|TRBJ2-7|TRBV7-2
TGTGCCAGCAGCCATGCTAGCGCCTACGAGCAGTACTTC
CASSHASAYEQYF
>-|-|TRBJ1-2|TRBV27
TGTGCCAGCAGTTTTGATGGACCCCGAACTAACTATGGCTACACCTTC
CASSFDGPRTNYGYTF
>-|few|TRBJ2-7|TRBV29-1
TGCAGCGTTGAAGGCGGGGGCGATTCACCCTACGAGCAGTACTTC
CSVEGGGDSPYEQYF
>TRBD2|few|TRBJ2-1|TRBV3-1
TGTGCCAGCAGATTTGCGGCTAGCGGGAGGGTTGAGCAGTTCTTC
CASRFAASGRVEQFF
>-|many|TRBJ1-1|TRBV20-1
TGCAGTGCTAGGGTCGGGAACACTGAAGCTTTCTTT
CSARVGNTEAFF
>-|once|TRBJ1-5|TRBV14
TGTGCCAGCAGCCAAGGAGCTGTAGGCAATCAGCCCCAGCATTTT
CASSQGAVGNQPQHF
>-|-|TRBJ2-3|TRBV20-1
TGCAGTGCTAGGGGAGGACTTCCGACAGATACGCAGTATTTT
CSARGGLPTDTQYF
>-|few|TRBJ1-5|TRBV12-3/TRBV12-4
TGTGCCAGCAGCACGGGGTCCAATCAGCCCCAGCATTTT
CASSTGSNQPQHF
>-|once|TRBJ2-7|TRBV20-1
TGCAGTGCGTATGACAGTTCCTACGAGCAGTACTTC
CSAYDSSYEQYF
>TRBD1|few|TRBJ2-7|TRBV5-1
TGCGCCAGCAGTCGCCCCGGGACAGGGGCCTACGAGCAGTACTTC
CASSRPGTGAYEQYF
>-|-|TRBJ1-2|TRBV6-6
TGTGCCAGCAGTTACGTTACAGGTGAAGGCTACACCTTC
CASSYVTGEGYTF
>-|-|TRBJ2-7|TRBV20-1
TGCAGTGCTAGTAGAAGGACAGCCTTCATCGAGCAGTACTTC
CSASRRTAFIEQYF
>-|few|TRBJ2-5|TRBV10-3
TGTGCCATCAGTGGTCCGTACCAAGAGACCCAGTACTTC
CAISGPYQETQYF
>TRBD2|-|TRBJ2-1|TRBV25-1
TGTGCCAGCAGTGTAGGGACTAGTGCCAATGAGCAGTTCTTC
CASSVGTSANEQFF
>-|-|TRBJ2-3|TRBV20-1
TGCAGTGGTGACCCTCGCACAGATACGCAGTATTTT
CSGDPRTDTQYF
>TRBD2|-|TRBJ2-7|TRBV9
TGTGCCAGCAGCGTAAGTGCGGGGGAGTTAAACTACGAGCAGTACTTC
CASSVSAGELNYEQYF
>-|-|TRBJ2-4|TRBV5-5
TGTGCCAGCAGACCCCTTGGCAGGGACAAAAACATTCAGTACTTC
CASRPLGRDKNIQYF
>-|few|TRBJ1-1|TRBV20-1
TGCAGTGCTAGTCCGCACTCGAACACTGAAGCTTTCTTT
CSASPHSNTEAFF
>TRBD1|few|TRBJ1-5|TRBV20-1
TGCAGTGCTAGAGAATCGACAGGGAAGCAGCCCCAGCATTTT
CSARESTGKQPQHF
>-|-|TRBJ2-5|TRBV5-1
TGCGCCAGCAGCTGGGGGACGGGGAAGGAGACCCAGTACTTC
CASSWGTGKETQYF
>-|few|TRBJ1-1|TRBV5-1
TGCGCCAGCAATATAGGGGGGAACACTGAAGCTTTCTTT
CASNIGGNTEAFF
>-|-|TRBJ1-1|TRBV10-3
TGTGCCACCAGGGTATTGGGCACTGAAGCTTTCTTT
CATRVLGTEAFF
>-|many|TRBJ1-1|TRBV7-9
TGTGCCAGCAGCTCAACCCCCAGGACCCTATTGAACACTGAAGCTTTCTTT
CASSSTPRTLLNTEAFF
>TRBD2|few|TRBJ2-1|TRBV4-3
TGCGCCAGCAGCGGGGTAGCGGGTCAATCGACCTACAATGAGCAGTTCTTC
CASSGVAGQSTYNEQFF
>TRBD1|-|TRBJ1-1|TRBV6-5
TGTGCCAGCAGTTACGCGGGACAGGTGTATAACACTGAAGCTTTCTTT
CASSYAGQVYNTEAFF